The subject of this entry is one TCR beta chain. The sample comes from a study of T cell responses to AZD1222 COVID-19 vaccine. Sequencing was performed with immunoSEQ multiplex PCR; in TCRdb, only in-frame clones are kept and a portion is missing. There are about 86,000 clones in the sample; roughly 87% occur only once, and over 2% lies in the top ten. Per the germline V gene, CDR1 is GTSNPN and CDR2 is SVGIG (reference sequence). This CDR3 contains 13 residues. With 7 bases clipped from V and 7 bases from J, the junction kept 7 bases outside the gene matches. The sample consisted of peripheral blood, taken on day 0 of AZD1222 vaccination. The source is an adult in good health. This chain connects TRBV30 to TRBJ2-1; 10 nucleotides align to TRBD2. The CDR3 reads CAYSGGAGNEQFF. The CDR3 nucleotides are TGTGCCTACAGCGGGGGGGCCGGAAATGAGCAGTTCTTC. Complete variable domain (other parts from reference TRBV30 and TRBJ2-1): SQTIHQWPATLVQPVGSPLSLECTVEGTSNPNLYWYRQAAGRGLQLLFYSVGIGQISSEVPQNLSASRPQDRQFILSSKKLLLSDSGFYLCAYSGGAGNEQFFGPGTRLTVL.